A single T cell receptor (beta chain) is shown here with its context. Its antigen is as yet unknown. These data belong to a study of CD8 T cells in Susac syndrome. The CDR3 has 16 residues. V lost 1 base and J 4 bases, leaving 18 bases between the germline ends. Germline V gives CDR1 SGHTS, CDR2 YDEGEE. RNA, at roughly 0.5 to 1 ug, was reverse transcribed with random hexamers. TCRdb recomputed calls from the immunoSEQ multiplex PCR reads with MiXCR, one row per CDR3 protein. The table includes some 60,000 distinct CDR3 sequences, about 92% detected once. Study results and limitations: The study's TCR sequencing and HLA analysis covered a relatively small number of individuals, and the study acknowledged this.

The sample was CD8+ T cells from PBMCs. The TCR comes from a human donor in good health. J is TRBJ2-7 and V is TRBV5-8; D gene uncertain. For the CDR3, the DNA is TGTGCCAGCAGCTTGTATCCCGCTGCCTACACTTACGAGCAGTACTTC. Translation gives CASSLYPAAYTYEQYF.